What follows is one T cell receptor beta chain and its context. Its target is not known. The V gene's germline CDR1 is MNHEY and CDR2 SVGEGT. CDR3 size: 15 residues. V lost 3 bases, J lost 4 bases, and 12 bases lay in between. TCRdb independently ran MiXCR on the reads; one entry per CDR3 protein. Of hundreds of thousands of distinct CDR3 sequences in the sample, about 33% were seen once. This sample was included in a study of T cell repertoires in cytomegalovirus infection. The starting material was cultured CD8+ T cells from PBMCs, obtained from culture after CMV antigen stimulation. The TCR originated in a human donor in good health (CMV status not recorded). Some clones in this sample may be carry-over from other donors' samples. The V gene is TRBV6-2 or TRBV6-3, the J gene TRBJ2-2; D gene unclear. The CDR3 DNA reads TGTGCCAGCAGTTATTCTAACGAACCCACCGGGGAGCTGTTTTTT. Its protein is CASSYSNEPTGELFF.